The 20 T cell receptor beta chains reported below all come from one sample, sequenced in a study of T cells and Merkel cell carcinoma outcomes. Using immunoSEQ multiplex PCR, the repertoire was profiled, and TCRdb retains in-frame clones only, with some absent. The table lists just over 15,000 clones, over 70% of them singletons, with more than 7.5% in the top ten. Sequencing was performed on tumor tissue from Merkel cell carcinoma. Receptors were obtained from a human donor with Merkel cell carcinoma.

The rearrangement joins TRBV19 to TRBJ2-7; the D is unclear. The CDR3 runs 14 residues. Germline V gene lookup returns CDR1 LNHDA and CDR2 SQIVND (reference sequence). V gave up 6 bases and J gave up 1 base, with 13 bases separating them. CDR3 nucleotide sequence: TGTGCCAGTAGCCCGGACGGAGCATCCTACGAGCAGTACTTC. Amino acids: CASSPDGASYEQYF.

The chain links TRBV7-8 to TRBJ1-2; no definite D call. The CDR3 has 12 residues. Trimming removed 2 bases from V and 6 bases from J, with 7 bases in between. Germline lookup yields CDR1 SGHVS and CDR2 FQNEAQ. For the CDR3, the DNA is TGTGCCAGCAGCTTATCCCGGGATGGCTACACCTTC. This sequence encodes CASSLSRDGYTF.

The rearrangement links TRBV6-1 to TRBJ1-1, with TRBD1 as a possible D gene (6 bases). Germline CDR1 is MNHNS and CDR2 is SASEGT. The V and J ends lost 7 bases and 10 bases respectively, with 16 bases between them. This CDR3 is 12 amino acids long. The CDR3 coding sequence is TGTGCCAGCACCCAGGGGACGTTGAGAGCTTTCTTT. Translating it yields CASTQGTLRAFF.

The chain joins TRBV7-2 to TRBJ2-5, with D maybe TRBD2 (7 bases). Germline V gives CDR1 SGHTA, CDR2 FQGNSA. Trimming removed 5 bases from V and 4 bases from J, with 11 bases in between. This CDR3 has 13 residues. CDR3 nucleotide sequence: TGTGCCAGCAGCCCAAGGGGGGGAGAGACCCAGTACTTC. This gives the protein CASSPRGGETQYF.

The rearrangement joins TRBV10-3 to TRBJ2-1; no firm D call. V was cut by 7 bases and J by 8 bases, with 9 bases left in between. The germline V gene has CDR1 ENHRY and CDR2 SYGVKD. The CDR3 contains 11 residues. In nucleotides, the CDR3 is TGTGCCATCAAGTACGACTATGAGCAGTTCTTC. It codes for CAIKYDYEQFF.

This sequence joins TRBV5-1 and TRBJ1-4; no definite D call. Germline values: CDR1 SGHRS, CDR2 YFSETQ. This CDR3 has 13 amino acids. Trimming took 7 bases from V and 2 from J, leaving 9 bases between them. Written as DNA, the CDR3 is TGCGCCAGCTCCAGTTGGACTAATGAAAAACTGTTTTTT. As protein: CASSSWTNEKLFF.

The chain is built from TRBV6-6 and TRBJ1-1; tentatively, D is TRBD1 (5 bases). V was cut by 4 bases and J by 4 bases, with 7 bases left in between. The CDR3 length is 12 residues. Germline CDR1 is MNHNY and CDR2 is SVGAGI (reference sequence). CDR3 in DNA: TGTGCCAGCAGTTGGGGGGGCACTGAAGCTTTCTTT. This codes for CASSWGGTEAFF.

The gene calls are TRBV7-8 and TRBJ2-7; TRBD1 agrees at 7 bases. The CDR3 is 14 residues long. The germline V gene encodes CDR1 SGHVS and CDR2 FQNEAQ. V dropped 6 bases and J dropped 2; count of bases not matched to a gene: 7. The CDR3 nucleotides read TGTGCCAGCAGAACCACCGGGACAGCCTACGAGCAGTACTTC. It yields the protein CASRTTGTAYEQYF.

The gene calls are TRBV7-2 and TRBJ2-4; D is uncertain. Germline loops: CDR1 SGHTA, CDR2 FQGNSA. The length of the CDR3 is 16 residues. V was trimmed by 5 bases and J by 0 bases, leaving 14 bases between them. The CDR3 sequence is CASSLFRSLAKNIQYF. CDR3 bases: TGTGCCAGCAGCCTTTTCCGGTCGCTAGCCAAAAACATTCAGTACTTC.

This chain links TRBV15 with TRBJ2-6; D not resolved. Germline V gene lookup returns CDR1 LNHNV and CDR2 YYDKDF (reference sequence). The CDR3 is made up of 19 amino acids. The germline V and J ends were trimmed by 0 bases and 0 bases, with 15 bases remaining between them. The CDR3 bases are TGTGCCACCAGCAGAGATCTCACAGCAGTCAGCTCTGGGGCCAACGTCCTGACTTTC. Amino acid sequence: CATSRDLTAVSSGANVLTF.

This clone appeared once. The V and J genes are TRBV18 and TRBJ2-5; D is ambiguous. V was clipped by 4 bases and J by 5 bases, with 11 bases between them. The CDR3 extends over 13 amino acids. The germline CDR1 and CDR2 sequences are KGHSH and LQKENI. The CDR3 loop reads CASSLSPQETQYF. CDR3 bases: TGTGCCAGCTCACTTTCCCCGCAGGAGACCCAGTACTTC. Looking up the rest from reference TRBV18 and TRBJ2-5 gives the full variable domain: NAGVMQNPRHLVRRRGQEARLRCSPMKGHSHVYWYRQLPEEGLKFMVYLQKENIIDESGMPKERFSAEFPKEGPSILRIQQVVRGDSAAYFCASSLSPQETQYFGPGTRLLVL.

The chain joins TRBV6-5 to TRBJ1-1; perhaps TRBD1 as D (6 bases). The CDR3 runs 14 residues. V was trimmed by 2 bases and J by 1 base, leaving 8 bases between them. Looked up from germline, CDR1 is MNHEY and CDR2 is SVGAGI. CDR3 residues: CASSYDRKNTEAFF. CDR3 nucleotides: TGTGCCAGCAGTTACGACAGGAAGAACACTGAAGCTTTCTTT.

V is TRBV9 and J is TRBJ1-1; D not certain. This CDR3 has 13 amino acids. V lost 0 bases and J lost 2, with 5 bases in between. The germline gives CDR1 SGDLS, CDR2 YYNGEE. This CDR3 is CASSVDGNTEAFF. CDR3 DNA sequence: TGTGCCAGCAGCGTAGACGGTAACACTGAAGCTTTCTTT.

The V call is TRBV29-1, the J call TRBJ1-2; the D gene is possibly TRBD1 (6 bases). Looked up from germline, CDR1 is SQVTM and CDR2 is ANQGSEA. This CDR3 region has 14 residues. V dropped 5 bases and J dropped 3 bases, with 16 bases sitting between them. This CDR3 is CSVSELGADYGYTF. DNA of the CDR3: TGCAGCGTTAGTGAGTTGGGGGCGGACTATGGCTACACCTTC.

The rearrangement uses TRBV9 and TRBJ1-5; 10 bases match TRBD1. The CDR3 totals 15 residues. Germline CDR1 reads SGDLS; CDR2 reads YYNGEE. J was trimmed by 4 bases and V by 4 bases; bases with no gene match: 5. The chain's CDR3 is CASSFGTGENQPQHF. The CDR3 DNA sequence: TGTGCCAGCAGCTTCGGGACAGGGGAAAATCAGCCCCAGCATTTT.

This clone was recorded a few times. The V call is TRBV9, the J call TRBJ2-3; a possible D gene is TRBD2 (6 bases). The germline CDR1 and CDR2 sequences are SGDLS and YYNGEE. The CDR3 covers 15 residues. Trimming took 2 bases from V and 0 from J, leaving 10 bases between them. CDR3 nucleotides: TGTGCCAGCAGCGTTTCCGGGACTAGCACAGATACGCAGTATTTT. Its translation: CASSVSGTSTDTQYF.

This clone came up a few times. The chain links TRBV19 to TRBJ1-2, with D possibly TRBD1 on 5 matching bases. V was trimmed by 5 bases and J by 8 bases, leaving 15 bases between them. The CDR3 runs to 13 residues. Per the germline V gene, CDR1 is LNHDA and CDR2 is SQIVND (reference sequence). CDR3 protein: CASSPGAGGGYTF. DNA of the CDR3: TGTGCCAGTAGTCCCGGGGCAGGCGGGGGCTACACCTTC. Using reference TRBV19 and TRBJ1-2 for the parts outside the CDR3, the full variable domain is DGGITQSPKYLFRKEGQNVTLSCEQNLNHDAMYWYRQDPGQGLRLIYYSQIVNDFQKGDIAEGYSVSREKKESFPLTVTSAQKNPTAFYLCASSPGAGGGYTFGSGTRLTVV.

This clone was detected only a few times. This chain links TRBV30 with TRBJ1-5; perhaps TRBD1 as D (6 bases). Germline lookup yields CDR1 GTSNPN and CDR2 SVGIG (reference sequence). The V end lost 6 bases, the J end lost 5 bases, and 17 bases lay between the germline ends. The CDR3 covers 14 residues. The CDR3: CACSTGQPYQPQHF. The DNA of the CDR3 is TGTGCCTGTAGCACCGGACAGCCCTATCAGCCCCAGCATTTT.

The chain couples TRBV9 to TRBJ2-3, with 8 bases matching TRBD2. There are 15 residues in the CDR3. Trimming cost V 4 bases and J 1 base; bases outside gene matches: 5. The germline CDR1 and CDR2 sequences are SGDLS and YYNGEE. CDR3 residues: CASSTWREGTDTQYF. The CDR3 nucleotides read TGTGCCAGCAGCACCTGGCGGGAGGGCACAGATACGCAGTATTTT. The full variable domain, completed using reference TRBV9 and TRBJ2-3, is DSGVTQTPKHLITATGQRVTLRCSPRSGDLSVYWYQQSLDQGLQFLIQYYNGEERAKGNILERFSAQQFPDLHSELNLSSLELGDSALYFCASSTWREGTDTQYFGPGTRLTVL.

The rearrangement links TRBV1 to TRBJ2-1; TRBD2, the D gene given by the table, was not confirmed from the DNA. TRBV1 is a pseudogene. The CDR3 runs to 17 residues. CDR3 residues: CTSSHHESGRHSGEQFF. CDR3 DNA sequence: TGCACCAGCAGCCACCACGAGAGCGGGAGGCATAGCGGTGAGCAGTTCTTC.